This T cell receptor beta chain was documented in a study of blood T cell repertoires in COVID-19. Study as a whole: The United States, Italy and Spain were the sources of the acute and convalescent COVID-19 samples. PBMCs, B-cell-depleted T cells, or T cells were the source of the cDNA or gDNA that made up the material.

The CDR3 is made up of 12 amino acids. Trimming took off 6 bases at V and 1 base at J, with 7 bases between the two ends. Germline lookup yields CDR1 ENHRY and CDR2 SYGVKD. Per the original data handling: Amplification from reference gene primers served as the basis for estimated nucleated cell counts. Sequencing was performed with immunoSEQ multiplex PCR; in TCRdb, only in-frame clones are kept and a portion is missing. The V and J calls and clone size were taken over from that table, and D and trimming were inferred from the DNA. The table shows 55,000 to 75,000 clones, with roughly 86% occurring only once.

The rearrangement joins TRBV10-3 to TRBJ2-7; tentatively, D is TRBD2 (5 bases). The sequence derives from a man aged 50 to 59 with active COVID-19. Sequencing was carried out using peripheral blood. In nucleotides, the CDR3 is TGTGCCATCAGCGGGAAGTCCTACGAGCAGTACTTC. Protein: CAISGKSYEQYF.